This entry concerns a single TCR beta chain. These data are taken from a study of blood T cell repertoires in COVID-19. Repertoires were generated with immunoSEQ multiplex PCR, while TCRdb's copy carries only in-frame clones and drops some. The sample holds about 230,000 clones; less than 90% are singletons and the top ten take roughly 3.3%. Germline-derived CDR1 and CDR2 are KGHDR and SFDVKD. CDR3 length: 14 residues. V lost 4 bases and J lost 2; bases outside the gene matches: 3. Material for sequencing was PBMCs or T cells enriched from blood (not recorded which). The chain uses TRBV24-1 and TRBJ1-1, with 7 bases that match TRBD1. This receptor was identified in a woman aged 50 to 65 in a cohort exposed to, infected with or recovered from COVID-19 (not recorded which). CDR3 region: CATSEDRVNTEAFF. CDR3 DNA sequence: TGTGCCACCAGTGAAGACAGGGTTAACACTGAAGCTTTCTTT.